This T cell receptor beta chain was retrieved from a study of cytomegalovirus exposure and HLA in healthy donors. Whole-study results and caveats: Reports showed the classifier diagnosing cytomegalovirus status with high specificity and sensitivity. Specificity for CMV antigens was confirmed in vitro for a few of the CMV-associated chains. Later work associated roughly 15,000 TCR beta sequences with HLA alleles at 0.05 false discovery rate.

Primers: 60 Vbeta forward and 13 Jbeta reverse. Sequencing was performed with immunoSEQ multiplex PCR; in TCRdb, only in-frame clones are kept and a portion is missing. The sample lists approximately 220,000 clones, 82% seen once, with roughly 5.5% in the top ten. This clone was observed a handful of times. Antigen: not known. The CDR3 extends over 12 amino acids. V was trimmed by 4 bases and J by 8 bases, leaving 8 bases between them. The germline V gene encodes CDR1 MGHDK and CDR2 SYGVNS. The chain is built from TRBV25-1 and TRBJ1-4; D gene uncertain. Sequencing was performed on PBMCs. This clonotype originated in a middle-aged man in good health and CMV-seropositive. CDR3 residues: CASSVNSEKLFF. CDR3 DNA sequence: TGTGCCAGCAGTGTCAACAGCGAAAAACTGTTTTTT.